The 29 T cell receptor beta chains below come from one sample, sequenced in a study of T cells and copy number aberrations in small-cell lung cancer. Produced via immunoSEQ multiplex PCR; TCRdb's table is partial and in-frame only. Here the sample spans about 6,600 clones, 70% to 80% being singletons. The specimen sequenced was normal tissue next to the tumor. All receptors derive from a woman aged 70-85 years with small cell lung cancer. Some clones in this sample may be carry-over from other donors' samples.

This clone has only a few counts. This chain connects TRBV7-8 to TRBJ2-1, with D possibly matching TRBD2 (5 bases). This CDR3 is 15 amino acids long. V was clipped by 4 bases and J by 9 bases, with 19 bases between them. Germline CDR1 SGHVS, CDR2 FQNEAQ. Here the CDR3 DNA reads TGTGCCAGCAGCTCCCAGAGCGGCCCAACGGGTGAGCAGTTCTTC. Amino acids: CASSSQSGPTGEQFF.

The chain uses TRBV28 and TRBJ2-4; D might be TRBD2 (5 bases). Looked up from germline, CDR1 is MDHEN and CDR2 is SYDVKM. This CDR3 region has 16 residues. With 3 bases removed from V and 0 bases from J, the gap between germline ends came to 12 bases. The CDR3 nucleotides read TGTGCCAGCAGTTTCCAAGCGGCGTTAGCCAAAAACATTCAGTACTTC. Translated: CASSFQAALAKNIQYF.

The chain couples TRBV28 to TRBJ2-1; D unclear. V lost 7 bases and J 7 bases, leaving 5 bases between the germline ends. The CDR3 is made up of 10 amino acids. Germline loops: CDR1 MDHEN, CDR2 SYDVKM. In nucleotides, the CDR3 is TGTGCCAGCATGGGGAATGAGCAGTTCTTC. Amino acids: CASMGNEQFF.

For this clone: At one end the junction does not follow the germline gene, possibly because of a read error. This chain joins TRBV18 and TRBJ1-2; 7 bases agree with TRBD1. This CDR3 comprises 16 residues. The V gene's germline CDR1 is KGHSH and CDR2 LQKENI. For the CDR3, the DNA is TGTGCCAACTCACTAACTGGGACAGAAAACCGTCATGGCTACACCTTC. Protein: CANSLTGTENRHGYTF.

The gene calls are TRBV30 and TRBJ2-7; D gene unclear. The CDR3 runs 11 residues. Deletions cut 5 bases from V and 0 bases from J, with 5 bases between. Germline V lookup: CDR1 GTSNPN, CDR2 SVGIG (reference sequence). The CDR3 protein is CAWSSSYEQYF. Written as DNA, the CDR3 is TGTGCCTGGTCCAGCTCCTACGAGCAGTACTTC.

The chain joins TRBV2 to TRBJ1-2; 7 bases are a match to TRBD1. The V gene's germline CDR1 is SNHLY and CDR2 FYNNEI. This CDR3 comprises 15 residues. Trimming cost V 3 bases and J 6 bases; bases outside gene matches: 10. CDR3 loop: CASSDPTGTRDGYTF. The CDR3 region has the DNA TGTGCCAGCAGTGACCCGACAGGGACAAGAGATGGCTACACCTTC.

The chain employs TRBV7-9 and TRBJ2-1; TRBD2 agrees at 12 bases. The CDR3 is 13 residues long. Germline V lookup: CDR1 SEHNR, CDR2 FQNEAQ (reference sequence). V was clipped by 6 bases and J by 8 bases; unmatched bases: 2. This CDR3 reads CASSSSGRDEQFF. The CDR3 DNA reads as TGTGCCAGCAGTTCTAGCGGGAGGGATGAGCAGTTCTTC.

V is TRBV29-1 and J is TRBJ2-3, with D unclear. This CDR3 contains 11 residues. Trimming pared 6 bases from V and 2 bases from J, leaving 6 bases between. Germline CDR1 is SQVTM and CDR2 is ANQGSEA. For the CDR3, the DNA is TGCAGCGTCGCAGCCACAGATACGCAGTATTTT. Residues: CSVAATDTQYF.

By proportion, this clone is large. V is TRBV19 and J is TRBJ1-5, with D perhaps TRBD1 (6 bases). This CDR3 has 15 amino acids. Germline V CDR1 and CDR2: LNHDA, SQIVND (reference sequence). V lost 3 bases, J lost 8 bases, and 17 bases lay in between. This chain's CDR3 is CASSIGRTPGEPQHF. The DNA for the CDR3 is TGTGCCAGTAGTATCGGACGGACCCCAGGGGAGCCCCAGCATTTT.

This chain links TRBV14 with TRBJ2-1; TRBD1 matches 10 bases. V lost 4 bases and J lost 8; bases outside the gene matches: 2. The CDR3 consists of 13 residues. The germline gives CDR1 SGHDN, CDR2 FVKESK. CDR3 sequence: CASSRTGGHEQFF. The CDR3 DNA reads as TGTGCCAGCAGCCGGACAGGGGGGCATGAGCAGTTCTTC.

The chain combines TRBV7-8 with TRBJ1-1; D call uncertain. Deletions cut 5 bases from V and 0 bases from J, with 10 bases between. Germline CDR1 is SGHVS and CDR2 is FQNEAQ. The CDR3 sequence is 14 residues long. The chain's CDR3 is CASSPTNMNTEAFF. The CDR3 nucleotides read TGTGCCAGCAGCCCGACAAACATGAACACTGAAGCTTTCTTT.

A single count supports this clone. The gene calls are TRBV5-1 and TRBJ1-2; D call uncertain. Trimming pared 0 bases from V and 6 bases from J, leaving 12 bases between. The CDR3 consists of 14 residues. Germline V lookup: CDR1 SGHRS, CDR2 YFSETQ. CDR3 protein: CASSLGAGRDGYTF. CDR3 nucleotides: TGCGCCAGCAGCTTGGGTGCAGGTCGGGATGGCTACACCTTC.

The chain couples TRBV7-9 to TRBJ1-4; D may be TRBD1 (6 bases). This CDR3 has 15 amino acids. The germline gives CDR1 SEHNR, CDR2 FQNEAQ (reference sequence). Trimming stripped 0 bases from V and 13 bases from J, with 18 bases between. The CDR3 here is CASSLARQGDRRLFF. Written as DNA, the CDR3 is TGTGCCAGCAGCTTAGCCCGCCAGGGTGACAGGAGACTGTTTTTT.

V gene TRBV7-6 combines with J gene TRBJ2-7, with D unresolved. This CDR3 is 14 amino acids long. The V end was cut by 4 bases, the J end by 7 bases, with 17 bases between. The germline CDR1 and CDR2 sequences are SGHVS and FNYEAQ. CDR3: CASSSSATQTEQYF. CDR3 in DNA: TGTGCCAGCAGCTCAAGCGCTACCCAGACGGAGCAGTACTTC.

V and J are TRBV20-1 and TRBJ2-5, with D hard to call. V lost 6 bases, J lost 7 bases, and 12 bases lay in between. Germline loops: CDR1 DFQATT, CDR2 SNEGSKA (reference sequence). This CDR3 spans 11 amino acids. CDR3 sequence: CSAPAYGTQYF. CDR3 bases: TGCAGTGCCCCTGCCTACGGGACCCAGTACTTC.

The rearrangement uses TRBV4-2 and TRBJ2-7; D perhaps matches TRBD2 (5 bases). The CDR3 spans 15 residues. From germline, CDR1 is LGHNA and CDR2 YNFKEQ. With 0 bases removed from V and 3 bases from J, the gap between germline ends came to 12 bases. CDR3 region: CASSQDPRDNYEQYF. CDR3 nucleotide sequence: TGTGCCAGCAGCCAAGATCCCCGGGATAACTACGAGCAGTACTTC.

In regard to this clone: In the same sample, other DNA sequences code for this CDR3. The V gene is TRBV27, the J gene TRBJ2-5, with D possibly TRBD2 on 5 matching bases. V dropped 9 bases and J dropped 4 bases, with 21 bases sitting between them. The germline CDR1 and CDR2 sequences are MNHEY and SMNVEV (reference sequence). The CDR3 extends over 15 amino acids. Here the CDR3 reads CASSPGKPAPETQYF. The CDR3 coding sequence is TGTGCCAGTTCCCCGGGGAAACCTGCACCAGAGACCCAGTACTTC.

V is TRBV28 and J is TRBJ2-7; D may be TRBD2 (6 bases). The CDR3 extends over 15 amino acids. Trimming pared 6 bases from V and 3 bases from J, leaving 18 bases between. The germline CDR1 and CDR2 sequences are MDHEN and SYDVKM. CDR3 sequence (DNA): TGTGCCAGCAGGAGGCGCGGGGAAACAAACTACGAGCAGTACTTC. Its translation is CASRRRGETNYEQYF.

J is TRBJ2-2 and V is TRBV4-3; 8 positions match TRBD1. CDR1 is LGHNA, CDR2 YSLEER, per germline. The CDR3 is 14 amino acids. The trim removed 4 bases at V and 5 bases at J, leaving 3 bases unmatched. This CDR3 is CASSRTGRTGELFF. CDR3 DNA: TGCGCCAGCAGCCGGACAGGGCGGACCGGGGAGCTGTTTTTT.

In its sample, this clone ranks as medium-sized. Other DNA sequences in this sample translate to the same CDR3. The CDR3 reads CATSFSGRDTQYF. Here the CDR3 DNA reads TGTGCCACCAGTTTCAGCGGGAGAGATACGCAGTATTTT. The chain is built from TRBV15 and TRBJ2-3; 8 nucleotides line up with TRBD2. CDR3 length equals 13 residues. With 6 bases clipped from V and 5 bases from J, the junction kept 4 bases outside the gene matches. Germline CDR1 LNHNV, CDR2 YYDKDF (reference sequence).

The J gene is TRBJ2-3, the V gene TRBV28; 9 bases line up with TRBD2. There are 17 residues in the CDR3. The trim removed 4 bases at V and 4 bases at J, leaving 12 bases unmatched. Germline V lookup: CDR1 MDHEN, CDR2 SYDVKM. The CDR3 sequence: CASSSRGLARDSDTQYF. CDR3 bases: TGTGCCAGCAGTTCACGCGGACTAGCGCGAGATTCAGATACGCAGTATTTT.

In its sample, this clone was seen once. The V and J genes are TRBV5-1 and TRBJ2-1, with a weak D call TRBD2 (6 bases). Germline lookup yields CDR1 SGHRS and CDR2 YFSETQ. The CDR3 totals 17 residues. The germline V and J ends were trimmed by 3 bases and 6 bases, with 22 bases remaining between them. CDR3 DNA sequence: TGCGCCAGCAGCTCCCGCCTCTCGGGAGCCAGTACCAATGAGCAGTTCTTC. It specifies CASSSRLSGASTNEQFF.

V and J are TRBV30 and TRBJ1-3; D not certain. The CDR3 covers 16 residues. CDR1 is GTSNPN and CDR2 is SVGIG in the germline V gene (reference sequence). The V gene lost 4 bases and the J gene lost 0 bases, with 16 bases spanning the gap. The CDR3 sequence is CAWMISTPSSGNTIYF. As DNA, the CDR3 is TGTGCCTGGATGATAAGCACCCCGAGCTCTGGAAACACCATATATTTT.

V and J are TRBV7-3 and TRBJ1-3; possible D gene TRBD1, 6 bases. Germline V gene data show CDR1 as SGHTA and CDR2 as FQGTGA. Trimming took off 8 bases at V and 3 bases at J, with 20 bases between the two ends. This CDR3 has 16 amino acids. The CDR3: CASALTGQGLGNTIYF. The CDR3 DNA reads TGTGCCAGCGCCTTGACGGGGCAGGGGCTTGGAAACACCATATATTTT.

The genes are TRBV5-4 and TRBJ2-5, with D perhaps being TRBD1 or TRBD2 (5 bases each). Trimming pared 4 bases from V and 5 bases from J, leaving 18 bases between. CDR3 size: 15 residues. Per germline, CDR1 SGHNT and CDR2 YYREEE (reference sequence). CDR3 in amino acids: CASSPAPGTGETQYF. In DNA, the CDR3 is TGTGCCAGCAGCCCAGCTCCCGGGACCGGGGAGACCCAGTACTTC. The entire variable domain, with the rest obtained from reference TRBV5-4 and TRBJ2-5, is as follows: ETGVTQSPTHLIKTRGQQVTLRCSSQSGHNTVSWYQQALGQGPQFIFQYYREEENGRGNFPPRFSGLQFPNYSSELNVNALELDDSALYLCASSPAPGTGETQYFGPGTRLLVL.

The chain links TRBV14 to TRBJ2-7, with 13 bases lining up with TRBD2. Germline trimming cut 0 bases from V and 11 bases from J; bases unmatched to any gene: 4. The CDR3 is made up of 14 amino acids. Germline assignment: CDR1 SGHDN and CDR2 FVKESK. DNA of the CDR3: TGTGCCAGCAGCCAAGAACTAGCGGGAGGGCCTAAGTACTTC. This sequence encodes CASSQELAGGPKYF.

This clone is termed large (0.1 to 1%). This rearrangement joins TRBV25-1 to TRBJ2-1, with D maybe TRBD1 (6 bases). The CDR3 sequence is 15 residues long. Germline CDR1 reads MGHDK; CDR2 reads SYGVNS. Trimming left V 0 bases short and J 6 bases short, with 12 bases between. The CDR3 DNA follows: TGTGCCAGCAGTGAATATGCGGCAGGGGCCAATGAGCAGTTCTTC. This gives the protein CASSEYAAGANEQFF.

The V call is TRBV6-1, the J call TRBJ1-1; TRBD1 matches at 8 bases. Trimming took 5 bases from V and 1 from J; bases not matched to a gene: 3. This CDR3 is built from 14 residues. Germline CDR1 MNHNS, CDR2 SASEGT. The DNA of the CDR3 is TGTGCCAGCAGTCTAACAGGGGGGAACACTGAAGCTTTCTTT. Protein product: CASSLTGGNTEAFF.

V gene TRBV9 combines with J gene TRBJ2-2; D not resolved. Germline V lookup: CDR1 SGDLS, CDR2 YYNGEE. V lost 3 bases, J lost 5 bases, and 11 bases lay in between. The CDR3 extends over 14 amino acids. In DNA, the CDR3 is TGTGCCAGCAGCGCTTCTTTGTTGACCGGGGAGCTGTTTTTT. Translation: CASSASLLTGELFF.